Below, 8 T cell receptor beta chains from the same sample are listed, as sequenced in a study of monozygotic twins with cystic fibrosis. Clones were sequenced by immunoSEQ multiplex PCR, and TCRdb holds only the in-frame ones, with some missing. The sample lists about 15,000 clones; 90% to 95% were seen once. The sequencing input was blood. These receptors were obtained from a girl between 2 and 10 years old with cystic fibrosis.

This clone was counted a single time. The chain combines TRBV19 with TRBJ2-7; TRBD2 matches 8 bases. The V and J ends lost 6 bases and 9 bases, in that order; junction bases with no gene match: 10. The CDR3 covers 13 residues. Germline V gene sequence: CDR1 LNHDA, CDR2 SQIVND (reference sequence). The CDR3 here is CASRNRTSIVQYF. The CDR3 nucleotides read TGTGCCAGTAGAAATCGGACTAGCATCGTGCAGTACTTC.

This CDR3 is CASSAPAGAETYEQYF. Written as DNA, the CDR3 is TGTGCCAGCAGTGCCCCCGCGGGGGCCGAAACCTACGAGCAGTACTTC. The chain combines TRBV6-6 with TRBJ2-7; D may be TRBD2 (7 bases). V was cut by 5 bases and J by 2 bases, with 19 bases left in between. Germline CDR1 MNHNY, CDR2 SVGAGI (reference sequence). The CDR3 has 16 amino acids.

The CDR3 is CASSSTARQGLAFF. The CDR3 region has the DNA TGTGCCAGCAGCTCAACCGCCCGGCAGGGGTTGGCTTTCTTT. The chain carries TRBV7-3 and TRBJ1-1, with a possible D match to TRBD1 (6 bases). The CDR3 runs to 14 residues. Trimming cost V 4 bases and J 11 bases, with 20 bases left between them. The germline gives CDR1 SGHTA, CDR2 FQGTGA. Looking up the rest from reference TRBV7-3 and TRBJ1-1 gives the full variable domain: GAGVSQTPSNKVTEKGKYVELRCDPISGHTALYWYRQSLGQGPEFLIYFQGTGAADDSGLPNDRFFAVRPEGSVSTLKIQRTERGDSAVYLCASSSTARQGLAFFGQGTRLTVV.

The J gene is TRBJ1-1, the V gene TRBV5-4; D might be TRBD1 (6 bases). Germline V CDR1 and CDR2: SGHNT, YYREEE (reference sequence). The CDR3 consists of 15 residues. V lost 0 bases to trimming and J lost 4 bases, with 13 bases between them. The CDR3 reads CASSLVGAQSTEAFF. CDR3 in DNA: TGTGCCAGCAGCTTGGTGGGGGCGCAGAGCACTGAAGCTTTCTTT.

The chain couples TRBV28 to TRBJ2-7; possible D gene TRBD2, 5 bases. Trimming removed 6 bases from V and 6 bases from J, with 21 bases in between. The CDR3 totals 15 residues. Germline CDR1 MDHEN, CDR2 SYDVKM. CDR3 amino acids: CASRHPDRPRVEQYF. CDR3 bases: TGTGCCAGCAGGCACCCGGACCGGCCGCGGGTCGAGCAGTACTTC.

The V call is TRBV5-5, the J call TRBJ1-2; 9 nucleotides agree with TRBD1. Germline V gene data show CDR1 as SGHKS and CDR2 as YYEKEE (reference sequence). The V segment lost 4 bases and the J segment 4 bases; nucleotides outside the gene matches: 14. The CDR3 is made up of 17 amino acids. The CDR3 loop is CASSRGAPGQGFYGYTF. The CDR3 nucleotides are TGTGCCAGCAGCCGTGGAGCCCCGGGACAGGGCTTCTATGGCTACACCTTC.

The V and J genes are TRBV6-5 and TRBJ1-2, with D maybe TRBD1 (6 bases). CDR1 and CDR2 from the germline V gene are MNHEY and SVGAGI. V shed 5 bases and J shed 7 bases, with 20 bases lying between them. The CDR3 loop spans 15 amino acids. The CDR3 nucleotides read TGTGCCAGCAGTCCCCAGACGGGGGGCGCAGGTGGCTACACCTTC. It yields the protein CASSPQTGGAGGYTF.

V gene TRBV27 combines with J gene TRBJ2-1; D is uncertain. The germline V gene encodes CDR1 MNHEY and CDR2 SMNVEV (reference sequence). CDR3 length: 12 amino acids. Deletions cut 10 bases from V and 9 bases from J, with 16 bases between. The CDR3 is CATGVVLAEQFF. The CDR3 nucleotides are TGTGCCACAGGAGTGGTTCTCGCTGAGCAGTTCTTC.